The clone carrying this T cell receptor (beta chain) was seen only a few times. This sample stems from a study of blood T cells in healthy people across ages. CDR1 and CDR2 from the germline V gene are LGHNA and YNFKEQ. CDR3 size: 15 residues. Trimming shortened V by 0 bases and J by 8 bases, and 14 bases separated the two germline ends. With a J-beta primer mix and a sample-barcoded 5' primer, a second PCR ran roughly 7 to 11 cycles. MiXCR was run by TCRdb on the 5' RACE reads, yielding one entry per CDR3 protein. The sample lists 790,000 or so distinct CDR3 sequences, around 50% occurring once. The clonotype comes from an elderly man in good health. Sequencing used blood. The chain couples TRBV4-2 to TRBJ2-1; no definite D call. Here the CDR3 DNA reads TGTGCCAGCAGCCAAGAGAAACCATATTTCGATGAGCAGTTCTTC. This sequence encodes CASSQEKPYFDEQFF.